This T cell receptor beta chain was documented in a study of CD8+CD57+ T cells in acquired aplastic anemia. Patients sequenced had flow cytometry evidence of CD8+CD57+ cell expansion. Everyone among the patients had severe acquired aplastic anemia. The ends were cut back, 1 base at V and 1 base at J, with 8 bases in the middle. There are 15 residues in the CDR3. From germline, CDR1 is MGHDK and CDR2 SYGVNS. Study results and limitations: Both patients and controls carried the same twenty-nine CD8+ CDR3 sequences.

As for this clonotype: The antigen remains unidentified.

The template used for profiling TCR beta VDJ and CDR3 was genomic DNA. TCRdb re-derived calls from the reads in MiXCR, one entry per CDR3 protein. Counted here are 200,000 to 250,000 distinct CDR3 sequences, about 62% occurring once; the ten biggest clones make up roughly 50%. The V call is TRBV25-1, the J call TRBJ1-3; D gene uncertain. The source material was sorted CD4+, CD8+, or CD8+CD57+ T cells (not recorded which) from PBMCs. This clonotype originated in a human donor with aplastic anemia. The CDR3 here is CASSEWIASGNTIYF. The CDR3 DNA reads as TGTGCCAGCAGTGAATGGATAGCTTCTGGAAACACCATATATTTT.